Sequencing of this TCR beta chain was carried out in a study of shared clonotypes between healthy human individuals. Germline V gene sequence: CDR1 MNHNY, CDR2 SVGAGI (reference sequence). CDR3 size: 16 residues. Trimming shortened V by 5 bases and J by 2 bases, and 13 bases separated the two germline ends. Assay: immunoSEQ multiplex PCR; the TCRdb copy retains only in-frame clones and omits some. The sample lists about 680,000 clones, around 73% seen once, with roughly 2% in the top ten. The sequenced sample was memory CD4+ T cells sorted from blood. Sample subset: CD45RA-negative fraction. The gene calls are TRBV6-6 and TRBJ2-6, with D hard to call. The sequence came from a woman aged 25 to 39 in good health. The CDR3 DNA sequence: TGTGCCAGCAGTAATCAGCACGGCCCTGGGGCCAACGTCCTGACTTTC. Amino acids: CASSNQHGPGANVLTF.